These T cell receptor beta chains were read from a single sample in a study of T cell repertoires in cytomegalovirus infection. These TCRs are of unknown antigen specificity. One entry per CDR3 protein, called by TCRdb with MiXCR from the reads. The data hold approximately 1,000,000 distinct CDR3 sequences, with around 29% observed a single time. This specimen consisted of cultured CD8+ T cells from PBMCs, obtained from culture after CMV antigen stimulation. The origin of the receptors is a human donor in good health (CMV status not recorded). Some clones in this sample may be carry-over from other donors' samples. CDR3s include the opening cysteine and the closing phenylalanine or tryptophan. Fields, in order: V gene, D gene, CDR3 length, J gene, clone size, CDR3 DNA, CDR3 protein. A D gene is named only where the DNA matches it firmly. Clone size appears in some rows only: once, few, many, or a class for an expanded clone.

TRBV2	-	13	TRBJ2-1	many	TGTGCCAGCAATAAAAGGGCAGGCAATGAGCAGTTCTTC	CASNKRAGNEQFF
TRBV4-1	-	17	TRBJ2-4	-	TGCGCCAGCAGCCAAGATCAACCCAGGGGTTCCAAAAACATTCAGTACTTC	CASSQDQPRGSKNIQYF
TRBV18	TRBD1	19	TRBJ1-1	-	TGTGCCAGCTCACCATCTTGGACAGGGGAGAAGGTTATGAACACTGAAGCTTTCTTT	CASSPSWTGEKVMNTEAFF
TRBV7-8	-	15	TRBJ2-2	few	TGTGCCAGCAGCTTATTCAGAACGAACACCGGGGAGCTGTTTTTT	CASSLFRTNTGELFF
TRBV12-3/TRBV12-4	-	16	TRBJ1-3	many	TGTGCCAGCACCCCCCGCCCGGGAGCCTCTGGAAACACCATATATTTT	CASTPRPGASGNTIYF
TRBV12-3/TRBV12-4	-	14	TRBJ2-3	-	TGTGCCAGCCGTAAATACGATAGCACAGATACGCAGTATTTT	CASRKYDSTDTQYF
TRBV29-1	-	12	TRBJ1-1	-	TGCAGCGTTGAAAGGTTGAACACTGAAGCTTTCTTT	CSVERLNTEAFF
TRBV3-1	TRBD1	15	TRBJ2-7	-	TGTGCCAGCAGCTCCCGACAGGGGAAAACCTACGAGCAGTACTTC	CASSSRQGKTYEQYF
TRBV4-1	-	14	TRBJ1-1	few	TGCGCCAGCAGCAGGAGGGCAGGGGACACTGAAGCTTTCTTT	CASSRRAGDTEAFF
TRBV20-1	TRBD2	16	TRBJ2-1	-	TGCAGTGCTACCCCTACAGGGGCGGGGGGGCTCAATGAGCAGTTCTTC	CSATPTGAGGLNEQFF
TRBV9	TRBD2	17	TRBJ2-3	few	TGTGCCAGCAGCGTAGCTGCCAGCGGGGCACGTATTGATACGCAGTATTTT	CASSVAASGARIDTQYF
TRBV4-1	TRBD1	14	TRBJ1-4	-	TGCGCCAGCAGCCAACAAGACAGGGATGGAAAACTGTTTTTT	CASSQQDRDGKLFF
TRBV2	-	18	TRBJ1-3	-	TGTGCCAGCAGGACCAACAGCAGGGAGGGTGGTGCTGGAAACACCATATATTTT	CASRTNSREGGAGNTIYF
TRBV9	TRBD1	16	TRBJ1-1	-	TGTGCCAGCAGCGATTGGACAGGGGGTATGATCACTGAAGCTTTCTTT	CASSDWTGGMITEAFF
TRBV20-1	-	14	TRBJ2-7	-	TGCAGTGCTAGAGGCACTAGGGCGATTTACGAGCAGTACTTC	CSARGTRAIYEQYF
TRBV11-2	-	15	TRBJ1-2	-	TGTGCCAGCAGCTTAGGTGGGGGGGGAGGCTATGGCTACACCTTC	CASSLGGGGGYGYTF
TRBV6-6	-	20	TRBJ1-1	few	TGTGCCAGCAGTTACTCGATCTCGGACGCGGCAGCGACCCTGAACACTGAAGCTTTCTTT	CASSYSISDAAATLNTEAFF
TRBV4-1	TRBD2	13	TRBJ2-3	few	TGCGCCAGCAGCCACGGACTAGCGGAGACGCAGTATTTT	CASSHGLAETQYF
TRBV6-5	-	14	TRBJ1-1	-	TGTGCCAGCAGTTACTCGGGGGGGTTCACTGAAGCTTTCTTT	CASSYSGGFTEAFF
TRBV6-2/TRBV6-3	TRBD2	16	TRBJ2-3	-	TGTGCCAGCACCCAGCGGGTAGCGGGCCATACAGATACGCAGTATTTT	CASTQRVAGHTDTQYF
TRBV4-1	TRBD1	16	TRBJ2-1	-	TGCGCCAGCAGCCAAGAAGGGACAGGGGGAACAAATGAGCAGTTCTTC	CASSQEGTGGTNEQFF
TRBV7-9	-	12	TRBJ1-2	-	TGTGCCAGCATCAACAGGGACTATGGCTACACCTTC	CASINRDYGYTF
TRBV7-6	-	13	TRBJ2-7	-	TGTGCTAGCAGCTTAATCGGGGGTGACGAGCAGTACTTC	CASSLIGGDEQYF
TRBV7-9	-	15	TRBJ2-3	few	TGTGCCAGCAGACTCTCCACCTCTAGCGCACATACGCAGTATTTT	CASRLSTSSAHTQYF
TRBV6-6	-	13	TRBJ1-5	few	TGTGCCAGCAGTTACGGGGGAGTTCAGCCCCAGCATTTT	CASSYGGVQPQHF
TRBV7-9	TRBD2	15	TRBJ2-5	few	TGTGCCAGCAGCCCGCGACTAGCGGATCAAGAGACCCAGTACTTC	CASSPRLADQETQYF
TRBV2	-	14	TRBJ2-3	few	TGTGCCAGCAGTGAAAGGGCTCTAGGCGATACGCAGTATTTT	CASSERALGDTQYF
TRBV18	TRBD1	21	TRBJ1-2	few	TGTGCCAGCTCACCCCTAGTCCCGGGACAGGGACCACACCCAAGCATAGATGGCTACACCTTC	CASSPLVPGQGPHPSIDGYTF
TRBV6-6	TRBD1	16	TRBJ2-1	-	TGTGCCAGCAAGGGGACAGGGGGCCAAAAATACAATGAGCAGTTCTTC	CASKGTGGQKYNEQFF
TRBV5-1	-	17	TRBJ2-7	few	TGCGCCAGCAGCTTACCCGGGGACGGCGAAGGGGGATACGAGCAGTACTTC	CASSLPGDGEGGYEQYF
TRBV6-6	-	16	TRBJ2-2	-	TGTGCCAGCAGTGCGCCGGGACACCGGACGACCGGGGAGCTGTTTTTT	CASSAPGHRTTGELFF
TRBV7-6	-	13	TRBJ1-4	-	TGTGCCAGCAGCCCACCCGGGGACTCGGAACTGTTTTTT	CASSPPGDSELFF
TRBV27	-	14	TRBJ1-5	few	TGTGCCAGCAGTTTCGGTTATAGCAATCAGCCCCAGCATTTT	CASSFGYSNQPQHF
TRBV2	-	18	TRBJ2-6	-	TGTGCCAGCAGTGAATTCCATTCGGGGGCGCGTGGGGCCAACGTCCTGACTTTC	CASSEFHSGARGANVLTF
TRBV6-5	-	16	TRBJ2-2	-	TGTGCCAGCAGCTCAGTGGGGGGTTGGGACACCGGGGAGCTGTTTTTT	CASSSVGGWDTGELFF
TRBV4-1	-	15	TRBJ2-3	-	TGCGCCAGCAGCCCCGCCAGGGCTAGCACAGATACGCAGTATTTT	CASSPARASTDTQYF
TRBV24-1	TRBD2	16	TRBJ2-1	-	TGTGCCACCAGTGAAGGACTAGCGGGGGCGAGGGATGAGCAGTTCTTC	CATSEGLAGARDEQFF
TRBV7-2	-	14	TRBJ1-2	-	TGTGCCAACAGCTTATTATTGGGTGACTATGGCTACACCTTC	CANSLLLGDYGYTF
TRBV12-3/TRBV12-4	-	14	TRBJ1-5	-	TGTGCCAGCAGCCGGGGCCGAGGGTATCAGCCCCAGCATTTT	CASSRGRGYQPQHF
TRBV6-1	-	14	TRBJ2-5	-	TGTGCCAGCAGTTTCCACAGGTACCAAGAGACCCAGTACTTC	CASSFHRYQETQYF
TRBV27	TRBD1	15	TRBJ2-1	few	TGTGCCAGCAGTACCCGGGACAGGGGGCCTTATGAGCAGTTCTTC	CASSTRDRGPYEQFF
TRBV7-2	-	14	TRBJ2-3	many	TGTGCCAGCAGCTACGGGTCTGGGAGGAATACGCAGTATTTT	CASSYGSGRNTQYF
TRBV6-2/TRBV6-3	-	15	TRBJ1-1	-	TGTGCCAGCAGTTCCTCTAAACCGGGACGCCCTGAAGCTTTCTTT	CASSSSKPGRPEAFF
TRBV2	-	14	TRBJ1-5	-	TGTGCCAGCAGCCAGGGGCGTGACAATCAGCCCCAGCATTTT	CASSQGRDNQPQHF
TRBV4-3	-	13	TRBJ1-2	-	TGCGCCAGCAGCCAGCAGGGGCGGGATGGCTACACCTTC	CASSQQGRDGYTF
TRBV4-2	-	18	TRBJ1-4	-	TGTGCCAGCAGCCAAGATACGAGGACAGTTGCAACTAATGAAAAACTGTTTTTT	CASSQDTRTVATNEKLFF
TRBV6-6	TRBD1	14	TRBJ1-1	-	TGTGCCAGCAGCCAAATTCAGGGGGTCACTGAAGCTTTCTTT	CASSQIQGVTEAFF
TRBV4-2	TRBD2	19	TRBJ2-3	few	TGTGCCAGCAGCCCCCGGACTAGCGGGGGGCTCGCAAGCACAGATACGCAGTATTTT	CASSPRTSGGLASTDTQYF
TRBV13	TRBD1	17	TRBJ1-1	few	TGTGCCAGCAGCTCCCCCTACAGGGGGAGGGAGGACACTGAAGCTTTCTTT	CASSSPYRGREDTEAFF
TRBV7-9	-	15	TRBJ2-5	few	TGTGCCAGCAGCTTAGGGCCGGGGGCGCGGGAGACCCAGTACTTC	CASSLGPGARETQYF